These 18 T cell receptor beta chains share one sample of origin, sequenced in a study of blood T cell repertoires in COVID-19. Some clones are missing from TCRdb's copy, which holds only in-frame ones; the method was immunoSEQ multiplex PCR. The sample holds approximately 290,000 clones, around 89% seen once. The specimen sequenced was peripheral blood. The source of these receptors is a man younger than 40 with acute or convalescent COVID-19.

CDR3 sequence (DNA): TGTGCCAGCAGTCCGCCGGACTCCCCGAGAACCGGGGAGCTGTTTTTT. This gives the protein CASSPPDSPRTGELFF. The rearrangement uses TRBV28 and TRBJ2-2; D possibly corresponds to TRBD2 (5 bases). The CDR3 is 16 residues long. The V end lost 5 bases, the J end lost 5 bases, and 18 bases lay between the germline ends. Germline CDR1 is MDHEN and CDR2 is SYDVKM. Drawing the rest from reference TRBV28 and TRBJ2-2, the complete variable domain is DVKVTQSSRYLVKRTGEKVFLECVQDMDHENMFWYRQDPGLGLRLIYFSYDVKMKEKGDIPEGYSVSREKKERFSLILESASTNQTSMYLCASSPPDSPRTGELFFGEGSRLTVL.

V and J are TRBV14 and TRBJ2-1; 10 bases are a match to TRBD1. The CDR3 runs 16 residues. The germline gives CDR1 SGHDN, CDR2 FVKESK. Trimming at V came to 4 bases and at J to 10 bases, leaving 13 bases not matched to a gene. The CDR3 here is CASSRQGAGHSSEQFF. The DNA of the CDR3 is TGTGCCAGCAGCCGACAGGGGGCAGGTCACTCTAGCGAGCAGTTCTTC.

The CDR3 DNA follows: TGTGCCAGCAGTCGGGACAGGGACACTGAAGCTTTCTTT. This translates into CASSRDRDTEAFF. This sequence joins TRBV6-6 and TRBJ1-1; 9 bases fit TRBD1. The CDR3 runs to 13 residues. J was trimmed by 3 bases and V by 5 bases; bases with no gene match: 1. CDR1 is MNHNY and CDR2 is SVGAGI in the germline V gene (reference sequence).

The J gene is TRBJ2-1, the V gene TRBV5-8; perhaps TRBD1 as D (6 bases). V was pared by 2 bases and J by 7 bases, with 19 bases between. Germline V CDR1 and CDR2: SGHTS, YDEGEE. The CDR3 is made up of 16 amino acids. The DNA for the CDR3 is TGTGCCAGCAGCTTACATACAGGGACCGGAAAAAATGAGCAGTTCTTC. It yields the protein CASSLHTGTGKNEQFF.

This clone was seen a few times. Other DNA sequences from this sample encode an identical CDR3 as well. The rearrangement uses TRBV18 and TRBJ1-1; no clear D gene. The CDR3 runs to 14 residues. Deletions cut 3 bases from V and 2 bases from J, with 10 bases between. CDR1 is KGHSH and CDR2 is LQKENI in the germline V gene. The CDR3 DNA reads as TGTGCCAGCTCACCTTCATCTAGAAACACTGAAGCTTTCTTT. Translating gives CASSPSSRNTEAFF.

As DNA, the CDR3 is TGTGCCAGCAGTTTCTCCAGGGGGATAGATACGCAGTATTTT. It yields the protein CASSFSRGIDTQYF. The genes are TRBV28 and TRBJ2-3, with 7 bases that match TRBD1. The CDR3 runs 14 residues. Germline-derived CDR1 and CDR2 are MDHEN and SYDVKM. V dropped 3 bases and J dropped 5; count of bases not matched to a gene: 5.

The chain is built from TRBV25-1 and TRBJ1-1, with a weak D call TRBD1 (5 bases). This CDR3 is built from 13 residues. Deletions cut 6 bases from V and 1 base from J, with 9 bases between. Germline loops: CDR1 MGHDK, CDR2 SYGVNS. In DNA form, the CDR3 reads TGTGCCAGCAGACTGACAGAGAACACTGAAGCTTTCTTT. It yields the protein CASRLTENTEAFF.

A remark on this clone: The junction shows a germline mismatch at one end, possibly a read error. J is TRBJ1-3 and V is TRBV5-1; 9 positions agree with TRBD1. CDR3 length: 15 residues. Per the germline V gene, CDR1 is SGHRS and CDR2 is YFSETQ. The CDR3 DNA follows: TGCGCCAGCAGGTTGGACAGGGGTAGTGGAAACACCATATATTTT. This codes for CASRLDRGSGNTIYF.

This clone is a singleton in its sample. The V and J genes are TRBV5-4 and TRBJ2-3, with TRBD2 matching over 13 bases. Germline CDR1 SGHNT, CDR2 YYREEE (reference sequence). This CDR3 comprises 17 residues. With V trimmed by 2 bases and J by 0 bases, 3 bases remained unmatched. The DNA of the CDR3 is TGTGCCAGCAGCTTAAAGACTAGCGGGGGGAGCACAGATACGCAGTATTTT. It specifies CASSLKTSGGSTDTQYF.

The V gene is TRBV10-3, the J gene TRBJ1-3; weak D call: TRBD1 (5 bases). V gave up 9 bases and J gave up 2 bases, with 20 bases separating them. The germline gives CDR1 ENHRY, CDR2 SYGVKD. The length of the CDR3 is 16 residues. The CDR3 spells CAIRDLAGEPGNTIYF. The CDR3 coding sequence is TGTGCCATAAGGGACCTTGCGGGGGAGCCTGGAAACACCATATATTTT.

The CDR3 nucleotides read TGCGCCAGCAGCCACCCCGGGAACTACGAGCAGTACTTC. The encoded protein is CASSHPGNYEQYF. V and J are TRBV5-1 and TRBJ2-7, with D possibly matching TRBD2 (5 bases). This CDR3 region has 13 residues. CDR1 is SGHRS and CDR2 is YFSETQ in the germline V gene. Trimming shortened V by 4 bases and J by 3 bases, and 11 bases separated the two germline ends.

The V and J genes are TRBV3-1 (or the pseudogene TRBV3-2) and TRBJ2-5; D uncertain. Germline lookup yields CDR1 LGHDT and CDR2 YNNKEL (reference sequence). Trimming took 0 bases from V and 1 from J, leaving 9 bases between them. The CDR3 contains 15 residues. The CDR3 sequence is CASSQEPGFQETQYF. CDR3 bases: TGTGCCAGCAGCCAAGAGCCTGGCTTCCAAGAGACCCAGTACTTC.

The chain links TRBV2 to TRBJ1-2; perhaps TRBD1 as D (6 bases). V dropped 5 bases and J dropped 6 bases, with 19 bases sitting between them. The CDR3 loop spans 15 amino acids. The V gene's germline CDR1 is SNHLY and CDR2 FYNNEI. CDR3 sequence reads: CASSPRGGGSNGYTF. CDR3 DNA sequence: TGTGCCAGCAGTCCAAGAGGGGGGGGCTCAAATGGCTACACCTTC.

The chain recombines TRBV15 with TRBJ2-7; the D is unclear. Trimming took off 0 bases at V and 9 bases at J, with 18 bases between the two ends. The germline V gene encodes CDR1 LNHNV and CDR2 YYDKDF (reference sequence). The CDR3 contains 15 residues. CDR3 residues: CATSREGGVGEVQYF. The DNA for the CDR3 is TGTGCCACCAGCAGAGAGGGTGGCGTCGGAGAAGTGCAGTACTTC. The complete variable domain, with remaining parts taken from reference TRBV15 and TRBJ2-7, reads DAMVIQNPRYQVTQFGKPVTLSCSQTLNHNVMYWYQQKSSQAPKLLFHYYDKDFNNEADTPDNFQSRRPNTSFCFLDIRSPGLGDTAMYLCATSREGGVGEVQYFGPGTRLTVT.

The V and J genes are TRBV5-6 and TRBJ1-2; D possibly corresponds to TRBD1 (5 bases). The CDR3 is 13 residues long. V lost 7 bases, J lost 7 bases, and 17 bases lay in between. CDR1 SGHDT and CDR2 YYEEEE come from the germline V gene. CDR3 in amino acids: CASGTGGEAGYTF. CDR3 DNA: TGTGCCAGCGGGACCGGAGGGGAGGCTGGCTACACCTTC.

The J gene is TRBJ1-4, the V gene TRBV30; 12 bases are shared with TRBD1. The germline V gene has CDR1 GTSNPN and CDR2 SVGIG (reference sequence). This CDR3 spans 16 amino acids. J lost 4 bases, V lost 0 bases, and 3 bases had no gene match. The CDR3 DNA follows: TGTGCCTGGAGTGTAGGGACAGGGGGCTATAATGAAAAACTGTTTTTT. It is translated as CAWSVGTGGYNEKLFF. The variable domain in full, with the rest retrieved from reference TRBV30 and TRBJ1-4, is SQTIHQWPATLVQPVGSPLSLECTVEGTSNPNLYWYRQAAGRGLQLLFYSVGIGQISSEVPQNLSASRPQDRQFILSSKKLLLSDSGFYLCAWSVGTGGYNEKLFFGSGTQLSVL.

The table lists this clone with a count of one. The gene calls are TRBV6-5 and TRBJ2-3; 8 bases are a match to TRBD1. This CDR3 comprises 15 residues. Germline values: CDR1 MNHEY, CDR2 SVGAGI. V lost 8 bases to trimming and J lost 0 bases; unmatched junction nucleotides: 7. The CDR3 loop reads CASPDRDASTDTQYF. The CDR3, as DNA: TGTGCCAGCCCGGACAGGGATGCTAGCACAGATACGCAGTATTTT.

The chain couples TRBV4-2 to TRBJ2-1; D possibly corresponds to TRBD2 (6 bases). The CDR3 length is 15 residues. Germline V lookup: CDR1 LGHNA, CDR2 YNFKEQ. V was clipped by 4 bases and J by 3 bases, with 13 bases between them. The CDR3 reads CASSRNGGIYNEQFF. CDR3 nucleotide sequence: TGTGCCAGCAGCCGTAATGGGGGGATCTACAATGAGCAGTTCTTC.